Detailed here is one T cell receptor (beta chain). No antigen is known for it. CDR3 length equals 16 residues. Germline V gene lookup returns CDR1 LGHDT and CDR2 YNNKEL (reference sequence). Trimming took off 1 base at V and 10 bases at J, with 20 bases between the two ends. The record originates from a study of T cell responses to AZD1222 COVID-19 vaccine. Clones were read by immunoSEQ multiplex PCR, and TCRdb kept only the in-frame ones, dropping some. The top ten clones hold over 5.5% of a sample with fewer than 75,000 clones, around nine tenths of them seen once. Study findings and constraints: It should be noted that donors were predominantly white British and more often female, and clonal diversity was possibly underestimated.

This receptor was taken from an adult who received the MenACWY meningococcal vaccine as a control. The sequencing used peripheral blood, collected 28 days after the second dose of the MenACWY control vaccine. This chain uses TRBV3-1 (or the pseudogene TRBV3-2) with TRBJ2-4; possibly TRBD1 for D (5 bases). CDR3: CASSQVPRQLTEIQYF. In DNA form, the CDR3 reads TGTGCCAGCAGCCAAGTCCCGCGACAGCTGACCGAAATTCAGTACTTC.